Listed here are 2 T cell receptor beta chains from one sample, sequenced in a study of tumor-infiltrating lymphocytes in primary liver carcinoma. Using a constant-region primer together with ProtoScript II reverse transcriptase, TCR beta cDNA was made from around 500 ng of total RNA. Sequencing libraries for TCR beta derived from three nested multiplex PCR rounds that used slightly modified ARM-PCR. TRBV1-TRBV30 forward primers paired with a C-beta reverse primer were used in the first two PCR rounds, which ran approximately 10 cycles each. TCRdb re-called the multiplex PCR reads through MiXCR, storing one row per CDR3 protein. The data show 150,000 to 200,000 distinct CDR3 sequences, 65% seen once. Germline DNA was also extracted, and blood RNA derived from unsorted whole blood. Sample: peripheral blood. The source is a woman aged 55-75 years with primary liver carcinoma and hepatitis B virus infection.

The V call is TRBV2, the J call TRBJ1-5; possibly TRBD1 for D (6 bases). Germline assignment: CDR1 SNHLY and CDR2 FYNNEI. The CDR3 spans 14 residues. The germline V and J ends were trimmed by 2 bases and 5 bases, with 10 bases remaining between them. This chain's CDR3 is CASSEIKGDQPQHF. CDR3 DNA sequence: TGTGCCAGCAGTGAAATTAAGGGGGATCAGCCCCAGCATTTT.

The rearrangement uses TRBV5-4 and TRBJ2-1; D is undetermined. The CDR3 contains 15 residues. CDR1 and CDR2 from the germline V gene are SGHNT and YYREEE (reference sequence). V was cut by 5 bases and J by 3 bases, with 15 bases left in between. CDR3 region: CASSVRERIYNEQFF. Written as DNA, the CDR3 is TGTGCCAGCAGTGTTAGAGAGAGGATCTACAATGAGCAGTTCTTC.